Each of the 27 T cell receptor beta chains below was sequenced from the same sample in a study of blood T cell repertoires in COVID-19. Clones were read by immunoSEQ multiplex PCR, and TCRdb kept only the in-frame ones, dropping some. The sample records 200,000 to 250,000 clones, about 82% being singletons. Source material: PBMCs or T cells enriched from blood (not recorded which). Source of these receptors: a woman in her forties or fifties who had recovered from COVID-19.

CDR3 amino acids: CASSLTPSSGNTIYF. The CDR3 coding sequence is TGTGCCAGCAGCCTGACACCGAGCTCTGGAAACACCATATATTTT. The V call is TRBV7-2, the J call TRBJ1-3; D remains ambiguous. The CDR3 is 15 amino acids. CDR1 and CDR2 from the germline V gene are SGHTA and FQGNSA. Trimming pared 5 bases from V and 0 bases from J, leaving 11 bases between.

V is TRBV15 and J is TRBJ2-1; 7 bases are a match to TRBD2. The ends lost 1 base at V and 3 bases at J; junction bases unmatched: 3. The CDR3 sequence is 15 residues long. Looked up from germline, CDR1 is LNHNV and CDR2 is YYDKDF (reference sequence). Here the CDR3 DNA reads TGTGCCACCAGCAGAGGCGGGGGAAACTACAATGAGCAGTTCTTC. Its protein product is CATSRGGGNYNEQFF.

Worth noting for this clone: Other DNA sequences from this sample encode an identical CDR3 as well. The genes are TRBV19 and TRBJ1-5; D remains ambiguous. The V end lost 3 bases, the J end lost 1 base, and 7 bases lay between the germline ends. This CDR3 has 14 amino acids. Germline V gene sequence: CDR1 LNHDA, CDR2 SQIVND (reference sequence). CDR3 in amino acids: CASSIRGSNQPQHF. For the CDR3, the DNA is TGTGCCAGTAGTATTCGGGGAAGCAATCAGCCCCAGCATTTT. The whole variable domain, remainder taken from reference TRBV19 and TRBJ1-5, is DGGITQSPKYLFRKEGQNVTLSCEQNLNHDAMYWYRQDPGQGLRLIYYSQIVNDFQKGDIAEGYSVSREKKESFPLTVTSAQKNPTAFYLCASSIRGSNQPQHFGDGTRLSIL.

The V gene is TRBV4-3, the J gene TRBJ2-2; 9 positions agree with TRBD2. This CDR3 has 19 amino acids. V shed 0 bases and J 0 bases; nucleotides not matched to a gene: 8. The germline V gene encodes CDR1 LGHNA and CDR2 YSLEER. CDR3 nucleotide sequence: TGCGCCAGCAGCCAAGAAGGCGGGAGGGCCGTCGCGAACACCGGGGAGCTGTTTTTT. The encoded protein is CASSQEGGRAVANTGELFF.

The V and J genes are TRBV18 and TRBJ1-5; the D is unclear. V was pared by 2 bases and J by 3 bases, with 5 bases between. Germline loops: CDR1 KGHSH, CDR2 LQKENI. CDR3 length equals 13 residues. CDR3 bases: TGTGCCAGCTCACCAGGCCTCAATCAGCCCCAGCATTTT. It yields the protein CASSPGLNQPQHF.

The count of this clone is one. The chain carries TRBV5-1 and TRBJ2-1, with 8 bases lining up with TRBD2. This CDR3 spans 16 amino acids. Trimming took 4 bases from V and 4 from J; bases not matched to a gene: 10. Looked up from germline, CDR1 is SGHRS and CDR2 is YFSETQ. The CDR3 DNA reads TGCGCCAGCAGCACGGGTAGCGGGACCGGGTACAATGAGCAGTTCTTC. It codes for CASSTGSGTGYNEQFF.

This sequence joins TRBV4-3 and TRBJ2-3; D unclear. V lost 1 base, J lost 0 bases, and 5 bases lay in between. This CDR3 has 14 residues. Per the germline V gene, CDR1 is LGHNA and CDR2 is YSLEER. The CDR3 loop reads CASSQVLSTDTQYF. In nucleotides, the CDR3 is TGCGCCAGCAGCCAAGTTCTAAGCACAGATACGCAGTATTTT.

V is TRBV7-2 and J is TRBJ1-2; D gene uncertain. The germline V gene encodes CDR1 SGHTA and CDR2 FQGNSA. The CDR3 runs to 14 residues. V lost 2 bases and J 0 bases, leaving 7 bases between the germline ends. The DNA of the CDR3 is TGTGCCAGCAGCTTATCCTTTTCTAACTATGGCTACACCTTC. Its protein is CASSLSFSNYGYTF.

The V gene is TRBV4-3, the J gene TRBJ1-2; D not resolved. The V end was cut by 1 base, the J end by 0 bases, with 15 bases between. CDR1 and CDR2 (germline): LGHNA, YSLEER. This CDR3 is 17 amino acids long. CDR3 region: CASSQVASGSSNYGYTF. The CDR3 DNA is TGCGCCAGCAGCCAAGTGGCCTCTGGTTCTTCTAACTATGGCTACACCTTC.

The sample holds one count of this clone. The rearrangement joins TRBV6-5 to TRBJ1-1; a weak D match, TRBD1 (6 bases). The V gene lost 4 bases and the J gene lost 1 base, with 13 bases spanning the gap. Germline V gives CDR1 MNHEY, CDR2 SVGAGI. The CDR3 is 15 residues long. The CDR3 nucleotides read TGTGCCAGCAGTTCCACAAACAGGGAGAACACTGAAGCTTTCTTT. Protein: CASSSTNRENTEAFF.

The V gene is TRBV28, the J gene TRBJ1-5; D is possibly TRBD1 (5 bases). This CDR3 region has 17 residues. V was shortened by 6 bases and J by 2 bases, with 20 bases between the two germline ends. CDR1 is MDHEN and CDR2 is SYDVKM in the germline V gene. CDR3 bases: TGTGCCAGCAGATCCTTACAAGGGGTCAGGGGCAATCAGCCCCAGCATTTT. Its translation is CASRSLQGVRGNQPQHF. Full variable domain (rest looked up from reference TRBV28 and TRBJ1-5): DVKVTQSSRYLVKRTGEKVFLECVQDMDHENMFWYRQDPGLGLRLIYFSYDVKMKEKGDIPEGYSVSREKKERFSLILESASTNQTSMYLCASRSLQGVRGNQPQHFGDGTRLSIL.

The chain uses TRBV9 and TRBJ1-1, with no clear D. Trimming took off 0 bases at V and 5 bases at J, with 14 bases between the two ends. CDR3 length: 15 residues. The germline V gene has CDR1 SGDLS and CDR2 YYNGEE. The chain's CDR3 is CASSVGGYSGTEAFF. The CDR3 coding sequence is TGTGCCAGCAGCGTAGGAGGCTATTCCGGGACTGAAGCTTTCTTT.

The chain carries TRBV6-2 or TRBV6-3 and TRBJ2-3; TRBD2 matches 8 bases. The CDR3 consists of 17 residues. CDR1 MNHEY and CDR2 SVGEGT come from the germline V gene. After removal of 0 bases from V and 5 bases from J, the junction contained 10 bases not matched to a gene. CDR3 DNA: TGTGCCAGCAGTTACTCGGTTGTCTGGCGGGAGGTAGATACGCAGTATTTT. This gives the protein CASSYSVVWREVDTQYF.

This chain links TRBV3-1 (or the pseudogene TRBV3-2) with TRBJ2-1, with D possibly matching TRBD2 (6 bases). V lost 0 bases to trimming and J lost 5 bases, with 26 bases between them. The length of the CDR3 is 20 residues. CDR1 is LGHDT and CDR2 is YNNKEL in the germline V gene (reference sequence). This chain's CDR3 is CASSQDRGGTRAGTDNEQFF. The CDR3 DNA is TGTGCCAGCAGCCAAGACCGGGGCGGGACCCGCGCTGGGACTGACAATGAGCAGTTCTTC.

The gene calls are TRBV28 and TRBJ1-1, with a possible D match to TRBD1 (6 bases). The CDR3 is made up of 13 amino acids. In germline, CDR1 is MDHEN, CDR2 SYDVKM. Trimming shortened V by 1 base and J by 9 bases, and 12 bases separated the two germline ends. Here the CDR3 DNA reads TGTGCCAGCAGTTTATTCCCCCAGGGGAAAGCTTTCTTT. Translation: CASSLFPQGKAFF.

The chain joins TRBV7-9 to TRBJ1-4; perhaps TRBD1 as D (6 bases). The germline gives CDR1 SEHNR, CDR2 FQNEAQ (reference sequence). The CDR3 length is 15 residues. Trimming removed 5 bases at V and 8 bases at J, with 18 bases between. The CDR3 nucleotides read TGTGCCAGCAGCACAACAGGGTCCCAGGAGGAAAAACTGTTTTTT. It translates to CASSTTGSQEEKLFF.

The chain uses TRBV7-3 and TRBJ1-2; TRBD1 is a possible D gene (6 bases). Germline CDR1 and CDR2: SGHTA and FQGTGA. This CDR3 has 13 residues. Trimming stripped 5 bases from V and 1 base from J, with 8 bases between. In nucleotides, the CDR3 is TGTGCCAGCAGCATACAGGGTAACTATGGCTACACCTTC. Protein product: CASSIQGNYGYTF.

The rearrangement links TRBV7-2 to TRBJ1-5; D gene uncertain. The V gene lost 1 base and the J gene lost 7 bases, with 11 bases spanning the gap. Germline CDR1 SGHTA, CDR2 FQGNSA. This CDR3 spans 14 amino acids. CDR3 sequence (DNA): TGTGCCAGCAGCTTAGAGGTACAGAACCAGCCCCAGCATTTT. It encodes CASSLEVQNQPQHF.

The V and J genes are TRBV29-1 and TRBJ1-1; D not resolved. Deletions cut 5 bases from V and 1 base from J, with 14 bases between. Per the germline V gene, CDR1 is SQVTM and CDR2 is ANQGSEA. The length of the CDR3 is 14 residues. The CDR3 nucleotides are TGCAGCGTTTTACCCGTGACATCGAACACTGAAGCTTTCTTT. It specifies CSVLPVTSNTEAFF.

The chain uses TRBV19 and TRBJ1-4; D might be TRBD1 (6 bases). The ends were cut back, 3 bases at V and 3 bases at J, with 11 bases in the middle. Germline V gene lookup returns CDR1 LNHDA and CDR2 SQIVND (reference sequence). CDR3 length: 15 amino acids. The CDR3 spells CASSISRGANEKLFF. The CDR3, as DNA: TGTGCCAGTAGTATTTCCAGGGGTGCTAATGAAAAACTGTTTTTT.

This sequence joins TRBV13 and TRBJ2-7; perhaps TRBD2 as D (6 bases). The CDR3 covers 14 residues. Per germline, CDR1 PRHDT and CDR2 FYEKMQ (reference sequence). V was shortened by 7 bases and J by 4 bases, with 17 bases between the two germline ends. Written as DNA, the CDR3 is TGTGCCAGCACCTACCTGGGGAGGAATTACGAGCAGTACTTC. This encodes CASTYLGRNYEQYF.

V usage is TRBV4-2 and J usage is TRBJ1-6, with D unclear. From germline, CDR1 is LGHNA and CDR2 YNFKEQ. Between the trimmed V and J ends, which lost 4 bases and 7 bases, there was a span of 17 bases. The CDR3 consists of 16 residues. The CDR3 DNA reads as TGTGCCAGCAGCCCGGACGAGGAGGGCTGGAATTCACCCCTCCACTTT. It yields the protein CASSPDEEGWNSPLHF.

The CDR3, as DNA: TGTGCCAGCAGTTCATCCAGGGTCGAGCAGTACTTC. Its translation: CASSSSRVEQYF. The gene calls are TRBV6-5 and TRBJ2-7, with D possibly TRBD1 on 5 matching bases. V gave up 4 bases and J gave up 6 bases, with 10 bases separating them. The CDR3 extends over 12 amino acids. Germline assignment: CDR1 MNHEY and CDR2 SVGAGI.

This rearrangement joins TRBV19 to TRBJ1-5, with D possibly TRBD1 on 5 matching bases. Germline V gene sequence: CDR1 LNHDA, CDR2 SQIVND (reference sequence). V lost 3 bases and J 6 bases, leaving 12 bases between the germline ends. This CDR3 has 14 residues. CDR3 in DNA: TGTGCCAGTAGTATCAGGGATTATAGTCAGCCCCAGCATTTT. Translating gives CASSIRDYSQPQHF.

The genes are TRBV12-5 and TRBJ2-5, with 13 bases that match TRBD2. The ends lost 7 bases at V and 5 bases at J; junction bases unmatched: 10. In germline, CDR1 is LGHNT, CDR2 FRNRAP. This CDR3 spans 16 amino acids. CDR3 loop: CASARGLAGALETQYF. Written as DNA, the CDR3 is TGTGCTAGTGCCCGAGGACTAGCGGGGGCCCTGGAGACCCAGTACTTC.

The rearrangement links TRBV20-1 to TRBJ1-1, with 7 positions matching TRBD1. CDR3 length: 11 residues. The germline CDR1 and CDR2 sequences are DFQATT and SNEGSKA (reference sequence). CDR3 protein: CRGQMNTEAFF. In DNA form, the CDR3 reads TGCAGGGGACAGATGAACACTGAAGCTTTCTTT.

The V call is TRBV4-1, the J call TRBJ2-7; 7 positions agree with TRBD1. CDR3 size: 15 residues. In germline, CDR1 is MGHRA, CDR2 YSYEKL. With V trimmed by 3 bases and J by 0 bases, 5 bases remained unmatched. CDR3 region: CASSQGTASSYEQYF. The CDR3 nucleotides are TGCGCCAGCAGCCAGGGGACAGCTAGCTCCTACGAGCAGTACTTC.